The 23 T cell receptor beta chains in this list originate from one sample, sequenced in a study of blood T cell repertoires in COVID-19. Method: immunoSEQ multiplex PCR; TCRdb's copy keeps in-frame clones and lacks some. The sample has 200,000 to 250,000 clones; over 75% are singletons. Sequencing input: peripheral blood. The receptor set was obtained from a man aged 35 to 55 with active or convalescent COVID-19.

The chain recombines TRBV30 with TRBJ2-7, with D possibly being TRBD1 (6 bases). Germline assignment: CDR1 GTSNPN and CDR2 SVGIG (reference sequence). The CDR3 is 13 amino acids. The V gene lost 3 bases and the J gene lost 6 bases, with 15 bases spanning the gap. The CDR3 loop is CAWSYQGRGEQYF. Here the CDR3 DNA reads TGTGCCTGGAGCTATCAGGGGAGAGGCGAGCAGTACTTC.

This chain uses TRBV5-1 with TRBJ2-2, with 11 bases identical to TRBD1. The V gene end was trimmed by 4 bases and the J gene end by 3 bases; junction bases not matched to a gene: 5. The V gene's germline CDR1 is SGHRS and CDR2 YFSETQ. This CDR3 has 16 amino acids. The DNA for the CDR3 is TGCGCCAGCAGCCCGCCGGGACAGGGGGACACCGGGGAGCTGTTTTTT. Translation gives CASSPPGQGDTGELFF.

This sequence joins TRBV14 and TRBJ2-2, with 11 bases fitting TRBD2. Unmatched junction bases numbered 9, after V lost 0 bases and J lost 3 bases. The CDR3 loop spans 19 amino acids. Germline CDR1 is SGHDN and CDR2 is FVKESK. The CDR3 sequence: CASSQDGTSGGYYTGELFF. The CDR3 bases are TGTGCCAGCAGCCAAGATGGAACTAGCGGGGGCTATTACACCGGGGAGCTGTTTTTT. The whole variable domain, remainder taken from reference TRBV14 and TRBJ2-2, is EAGVTQFPSHSVIEKGQTVTLRCDPISGHDNLYWYRRVMGKEIKFLLHFVKESKQDESGMPNNRFLAERTGGTYSTLKVQPAELEDSGVYFCASSQDGTSGGYYTGELFFGEGSRLTVL.

The chain carries TRBV27 and TRBJ1-2, with D maybe TRBD1 (5 bases). From germline, CDR1 is MNHEY and CDR2 SMNVEV (reference sequence). V was shortened by 6 bases and J by 6 bases, with 8 bases between the two germline ends. This CDR3 region has 11 residues. CDR3 protein: CASSRGNGYTF. DNA for the CDR3: TGTGCCAGCAGCCGGGGGAATGGCTACACCTTC.

This clone occurred once. The chain links TRBV2 to TRBJ2-3, with TRBD2 matching over 9 bases. Trimming removed 1 base from V and 1 base from J; junction bases left unmatched: 3. CDR3 length: 16 residues. Germline CDR1 and CDR2: SNHLY and FYNNEI. CDR3 bases: TGTGCCAGCAGTGAAGGGTTAGCGGGGGGCACAGATACGCAGTATTTT. It yields the protein CASSEGLAGGTDTQYF.

V gene TRBV28 combines with J gene TRBJ1-1; 8 bases agree with TRBD1. Germline-derived CDR1 and CDR2 are MDHEN and SYDVKM. This CDR3 is built from 14 residues. The V and J ends lost 6 bases and 8 bases, in that order; junction bases with no gene match: 11. CDR3 residues: CASRPDRGSGEAFF. CDR3 DNA: TGTGCCAGCAGGCCCGACAGGGGATCGGGGGAAGCTTTCTTT.

The rearrangement joins TRBV4-1 to TRBJ2-1; the match to TRBD2 covers 9 bases. The CDR3 is made up of 18 amino acids. The V gene's germline CDR1 is MGHRA and CDR2 YSYEKL. The V and J ends lost 0 bases and 4 bases, in that order; junction bases with no gene match: 10. CDR3 bases: TGCGCCAGCAGCCAAGAAGAGCATTGGACTAGCGAATACAATGAGCAGTTCTTC. Protein sequence: CASSQEEHWTSEYNEQFF.

The chain joins TRBV28 to TRBJ1-5, with TRBD1 matching over 9 bases. J lost 6 bases, V lost 6 bases, and 9 bases had no gene match. CDR1 and CDR2 (germline): MDHEN, SYDVKM. The CDR3 extends over 15 amino acids. The CDR3 nucleotides read TGTGCCAGCAGCAACAGGGGGCAGAATAGTCAGCCCCAGCATTTT. Its protein product is CASSNRGQNSQPQHF. Full variable domain (rest looked up from reference TRBV28 and TRBJ1-5): DVKVTQSSRYLVKRTGEKVFLECVQDMDHENMFWYRQDPGLGLRLIYFSYDVKMKEKGDIPEGYSVSREKKERFSLILESASTNQTSMYLCASSNRGQNSQPQHFGDGTRLSIL.

The chain links TRBV28 to TRBJ1-1; 10 bases map to TRBD1. CDR1 and CDR2 (germline): MDHEN, SYDVKM. The V segment lost 4 bases and the J segment 5 bases; nucleotides outside the gene matches: 10. This CDR3 is 16 amino acids long. CDR3: CASSSNLWTGGTEAFF. CDR3 sequence (DNA): TGTGCCAGCAGTTCCAACCTCTGGACAGGGGGTACTGAAGCTTTCTTT.

The chain joins TRBV12-3 or TRBV12-4 to TRBJ1-3; D gene uncertain. The CDR3 is 13 residues long. V lost 3 bases and J lost 0, with 3 bases in between. Here the CDR3 DNA reads TGTGCCAGCAGTTTCCACTCTGGAAACACCATATATTTT. Translating gives CASSFHSGNTIYF.

The chain combines TRBV6-2 or TRBV6-3 with TRBJ1-4; 7 bases match TRBD1. Germline values: CDR1 MNHEY, CDR2 SVGEGT. J was trimmed by 6 bases and V by 5 bases; bases with no gene match: 6. CDR3 length: 14 amino acids. CDR3 nucleotide sequence: TGTGCCAGCAGTCTAAACAGGGGCGATGAAAAACTGTTTTTT. It is translated as CASSLNRGDEKLFF.

The chain links TRBV10-3 to TRBJ1-1; TRBD1 agrees at 7 bases. V dropped 8 bases and J dropped 4; count of bases not matched to a gene: 10. The CDR3 has 14 residues. The germline V gene has CDR1 ENHRY and CDR2 SYGVKD. CDR3 DNA: TGTGCCATCCGAAGGAAAACAGGGGTCACTGAAGCTTTCTTT. It is translated as CAIRRKTGVTEAFF.

J is TRBJ2-2 and V is TRBV18, with D possibly matching TRBD1 (6 bases). The CDR3 totals 17 residues. Trimming left V 2 bases short and J 2 bases short, with 15 bases between. The germline V gene encodes CDR1 KGHSH and CDR2 LQKENI. This CDR3 is CASSPTRGRGNTGELFF. CDR3 DNA sequence: TGTGCCAGCTCACCAACCAGGGGCAGGGGAAACACCGGGGAGCTGTTTTTT.

This clone has only one observation. This chain connects TRBV25-1 to TRBJ2-7; a possible D gene is TRBD1 (6 bases). CDR3 length: 14 residues. Trimming cost V 8 bases and J 0 bases, with 14 bases left between them. Germline values: CDR1 MGHDK, CDR2 SYGVNS. The CDR3 nucleotides read TGTGCCAGCCAACAGGGCCCCAGCTCCTACGAGCAGTACTTC. Translated, it gives CASQQGPSSYEQYF.

The V gene is TRBV28, the J gene TRBJ2-7; TRBD2 matches 7 bases. V trimming: 4 bases; J trimming: 3 bases; junction bases outside the gene matches: 3. Per the germline V gene, CDR1 is MDHEN and CDR2 is SYDVKM. The CDR3 covers 13 residues. CDR3 DNA sequence: TGTGCCAGCAGTTCTGGGACTAACTACGAGCAGTACTTC. Protein product: CASSSGTNYEQYF.

The V call is TRBV19, the J call TRBJ1-3, with D possibly being TRBD1 (5 bases). Looked up from germline, CDR1 is LNHDA and CDR2 is SQIVND (reference sequence). Deletions cut 5 bases from V and 0 bases from J, with 14 bases between. This CDR3 has 16 residues. CDR3 DNA sequence: TGTGCCAGTAGTCCCACGGACATCTCCTCTGGAAACACCATATATTTT. Amino acid sequence: CASSPTDISSGNTIYF. Variable domain in full (rest from reference TRBV19 and TRBJ1-3): DGGITQSPKYLFRKEGQNVTLSCEQNLNHDAMYWYRQDPGQGLRLIYYSQIVNDFQKGDIAEGYSVSREKKESFPLTVTSAQKNPTAFYLCASSPTDISSGNTIYFGEGSWLTVV.

The rearrangement links TRBV30 to TRBJ1-1; 10 bases are shared with TRBD1. Germline CDR1 and CDR2: GTSNPN and SVGIG (reference sequence). The CDR3 loop spans 16 amino acids. V shed 5 bases and J 5 bases; nucleotides not matched to a gene: 14. The CDR3 coding sequence is TGTGCCTGGGAAGCCCCTCGACAGGGGGCTGGGACTGAAGCTTTCTTT. This gives the protein CAWEAPRQGAGTEAFF.

This clone was seen a single time. The V gene is TRBV6-5, the J gene TRBJ2-1, with D perhaps TRBD2 (7 bases). There are 15 residues in the CDR3. Germline V gene data show CDR1 as MNHEY and CDR2 as SVGAGI. The ends were cut back, 9 bases at V and 1 base at J, with 16 bases in the middle. The chain's CDR3 is CASAQGGVSYNEQFF. CDR3 sequence (DNA): TGTGCCAGTGCTCAAGGGGGGGTTTCCTACAATGAGCAGTTCTTC.

This clone was seen just once. The rearrangement uses TRBV7-3 and TRBJ2-1, with 7 bases aligning to TRBD1. Germline V gene lookup returns CDR1 SGHTA and CDR2 FQGTGA. J was trimmed by 5 bases and V by 5 bases; bases with no gene match: 9. This CDR3 is built from 15 residues. CDR3 DNA: TGTGCCAGCAGCGCCACCGGACAGGCAAACAATGAGCAGTTCTTC. It encodes CASSATGQANNEQFF.

The chain joins TRBV28 to TRBJ2-3; D may be TRBD1 (6 bases). V lost 7 bases and J lost 6, with 14 bases in between. The CDR3 runs to 13 residues. Germline CDR1 is MDHEN and CDR2 is SYDVKM. The CDR3 sequence: CASNEQGPDTQYF. Written as DNA, the CDR3 is TGTGCCAGCAACGAACAGGGCCCGGATACGCAGTATTTT. The entire variable domain, with the rest obtained from reference TRBV28 and TRBJ2-3, is as follows: DVKVTQSSRYLVKRTGEKVFLECVQDMDHENMFWYRQDPGLGLRLIYFSYDVKMKEKGDIPEGYSVSREKKERFSLILESASTNQTSMYLCASNEQGPDTQYFGPGTRLTVL.

This clone has a handful of counts. The chain links TRBV9 to TRBJ2-3; 9 positions match TRBD2. Trimming took 4 bases from V and 2 from J; bases not matched to a gene: 17. The CDR3 is 19 amino acids. Germline V gives CDR1 SGDLS, CDR2 YYNGEE. This chain's CDR3 is CASSPRGSSGALSTDTQYF. As DNA, the CDR3 is TGTGCCAGCAGCCCCCGGGGGTCTAGCGGGGCCCTCTCCACAGATACGCAGTATTTT.

J is TRBJ1-2 and V is TRBV7-2; 8 bases fit TRBD1. The CDR3 is 16 residues long. CDR1 and CDR2 from the germline V gene are SGHTA and FQGNSA. V lost 3 bases and J lost 8; bases outside the gene matches: 14. The CDR3 region is CASSFQSTDRGGGYTF. The CDR3 DNA is TGTGCCAGCAGCTTTCAGAGTACCGACAGGGGTGGCGGCTACACCTTC.

The J gene is TRBJ1-2, the V gene TRBV3-1 (or the pseudogene TRBV3-2); D remains unclear. Germline CDR1 and CDR2: LGHDT and YNNKEL (reference sequence). The CDR3 is 17 residues long. Trimming removed 4 bases at V and 1 base at J, with 19 bases between. The CDR3: CASSPGSKLAINYGYTF. In DNA form, the CDR3 reads TGTGCCAGCAGCCCGGGCTCGAAGCTAGCTATTAACTATGGCTACACCTTC.